This TCR beta chain appears in the sequencing data of a study of T cells in Graves' hyperthyroidism and ophthalmopathy. Amplification of TCR beta CDR3 regions was performed using RNA transcripts as template. Researchers ran a first-round RT-PCR on the TCR CDR3 using the HTBI primer set. MiXCR, applied by TCRdb to the multiplex PCR reads, yields one record per CDR3 protein. The sample includes under 400,000 distinct CDR3 sequences, about 12% of them seen just once. The germline V gene has CDR1 MNHEY and CDR2 SMNVEV (reference sequence). This CDR3 has 15 residues. Trimming stripped 2 bases from V and 1 base from J, with 12 bases between. This clonotype was counted many times. Out of approximately 10 ml of fresh peripheral blood came the PBMCs.

The TCR sequence derives from a woman aged 18-29 years with Graves' hyperthyroidism. The chain recombines TRBV27 with TRBJ2-7, with D maybe TRBD2 (7 bases). Material: blood. The CDR3 here is CASSLRGRVSYEQYF. The CDR3 DNA reads TGTGCCAGCAGTTTAAGGGGGAGGGTGTCCTACGAGCAGTACTTC.